This T cell receptor beta chain derives from a study of T cells expressing NK-cell markers (TCRdb year 2020). Looking at the study overall: TCR beta-chain repertoires were profiled in sorted CD3+CD56+NKG2C+, CD3+CD56+NKG2C- and CD3+CD56-NKG2C+ T-cell subsets from fewer than 10 donors. Seven of the eight sequenced donors were HCMV-seropositive and one was HCMV-seronegative. Randomly selected healthy volunteers, three men and five women, were used as the eight sequenced donors. Sequencing of the libraries produced 2 x 150 bp reads on Illumina HiSeq 2000/2500, MiSeq or NextSeq.

On the study overall, not on this receptor specifically: Those dominant clonotypes were again the most abundant among CD3+CD56-NKG2C+ cells in several donors, at about 25-60.1%. It remained unclear whether the expanded NKG2C-expressing T cell clones were specific for HCMV antigens. For six donors, the dominant CD3+CD56+NKG2C+ clonotypes were among the top 10 CD8+ clonotypes and accounted for roughly 1.0-7.5% of CD8+ T cells.

Points on this clonotype: This receptor's antigen is unknown.

TCRdb lists the instrument as Illumina HiSeq 2000. TCR beta cDNA libraries were made by 5'RACE template switching that added a universal primer site and unique molecular identifiers. cDNA synthesis was primed from the TCR beta constant segment and was followed by two successive PCR amplification steps. On the study's bioinformatics: MIGEC handled demultiplexing of the reads and grouping by UMI, while MiTCR was used to assemble and quantify clonotypes. To remove erroneous sequences, TCR cDNA sequences were retained only when supported by two or more reads. The tcR package was used for downstream repertoire analysis, with clonotypes matched between fractions based on CDR3 nucleotide sequence plus V segment. VDJmatch was used to annotate antigen specificity against VDJdb, with one amino acid substitution in CDR3 allowed. Once TCRdb had reprocessed the reads, it stored one entry per CDR3 protein sequence and supplied no DNA. The V and J calls and clone size are TCRdb's, not the authors'. This sample's table contains 550,000 or so distinct CDR3 sequences. Together, the top ten hold under 4.5% of the sample.

To determine HCMV serostatus, a commercial ELISA kit was used to detect HCMV-specific IgG in serum. Peripheral blood mononuclear cells were isolated from blood by Ficoll density gradient centrifugation. The specimen was blood T cells: a sorted CD56 or NKG2C T cell subset, CD4+ or CD8+ T cells, or bulk PBMC T cells (not recorded which). The clonotype comes from a man between 18 and 29 years old in good health. Donor details come from another sample of the same person, matched by shared clones.

The CDR3 sequence is CAISRFGERASSTDTQYF. The sequence joins TRBV10-3 to TRBJ2-3; absent DNA, TCRdb's TRBD2 call cannot be checked. The germline V gene supplies CDR1 ENHRY and CDR2 SYGVKD. The CDR3 measures 18 amino acids from cysteine to phenylalanine. The coding DNA is unavailable.